This TCR beta chain came from a study of PD-1 blockade in classical Hodgkin lymphoma. Study details: Intravenous nivolumab at 3 mg/kg was given to patients every 2 weeks. Study-wide results and limits: The study reported lower baseline TCR diversity in newly diagnosed patients than in healthy donors.

The CDR3 is 15 residues long. The germline gives CDR1 MGHDK, CDR2 SYGVNS. Germline trimming cut 4 bases from V and 2 bases from J; bases unmatched to any gene: 4. Every patient was affected by relapse after autologous stem cell transplantation, while exposure to brentuximab vedotin was not uniform. Within the sample, this clone is large (0.1 to 1%). Its antigen is undetermined. Profiled with immunoSEQ multiplex PCR; TCRdb holds only in-frame clones, not every one. The sample has about 11,000 clones; roughly 76% are singletons. This clonotype was sampled from a human donor with classical Hodgkin lymphoma. This sample comprised peripheral blood mononuclear cells (PBMCs), obtained at baseline. The V and J genes are TRBV25-1 and TRBJ2-7; 11 bases are shared with TRBD1. The CDR3 reads CASSGDRGLPYEQYF. CDR3 nucleotides: TGTGCCAGCAGTGGGGACAGGGGGTTACCCTACGAGCAGTACTTC.